Presented here are 20 T cell receptor beta chains from one specimen sequenced in a study of shared clonotypes between healthy human individuals. TCRdb's copy holds only in-frame clones and misses some; the assay was immunoSEQ multiplex PCR. Among some 2,400,000 clones listed, approximately 94% were seen once. Sequences were obtained from naive CD4+ T cells sorted from blood. Subset here: CD45RA+ positively selected. Every receptor here comes from a man younger than 35 in good health.

The V gene is TRBV2, the J gene TRBJ2-4, with D perhaps given as TRBD1 or TRBD2 (6 bases each). Trimming left V 10 bases short and J 3 bases short, with 16 bases between. This CDR3 has 14 amino acids. Looked up from germline, CDR1 is SNHLY and CDR2 is FYNNEI. The CDR3 DNA follows: TGTGCCATCCTAGGGGGGTTCGGCAAAAACATTCAGTACTTC. This translates into CAILGGFGKNIQYF.

This rearrangement joins TRBV7-9 to TRBJ2-7, with 10 bases that match TRBD1. Trimming removed 5 bases from V and 5 bases from J; junction bases left unmatched: 12. Germline V gives CDR1 SEHNR, CDR2 FQNEAQ (reference sequence). This CDR3 has 16 amino acids. CDR3 nucleotides: TGTGCCAGCAGCGGATACGCCCGGGACAGGGGCCACGAGCAGTACTTC. Amino acid sequence: CASSGYARDRGHEQYF.

Here the CDR3 reads CASSVFQGKGQGSYNEQFF. The CDR3 coding sequence is TGTGCCAGCAGTGTATTTCAGGGTAAAGGGCAGGGCTCCTACAATGAGCAGTTCTTC. The chain links TRBV2 to TRBJ2-1, with TRBD1 as a possible D gene (5 bases). The V gene's germline CDR1 is SNHLY and CDR2 FYNNEI. V was pared by 4 bases and J by 0 bases, with 22 bases between. This CDR3 region has 19 residues.

V is TRBV10-3 and J is TRBJ2-7; 9 bases fit TRBD2. The length of the CDR3 is 16 residues. The germline CDR1 and CDR2 sequences are ENHRY and SYGVKD. J was trimmed by 4 bases and V by 3 bases; bases with no gene match: 10. The CDR3 DNA reads as TGTGCCATCAGTGAAGGGCTAGCGGGGCCGTTATACGAGCAGTACTTC. Its translation is CAISEGLAGPLYEQYF.

Only one count was recorded for this clone. This CDR3 is CASSLGDSGYSPLHF. In DNA, the CDR3 is TGTGCCAGCAGCTTAGGGGACTCAGGCTATTCACCCCTCCACTTT. The rearrangement links TRBV7-9 to TRBJ1-6; tentatively, D is TRBD1 (5 bases). Germline assignment: CDR1 SEHNR and CDR2 FQNEAQ (reference sequence). The V and J ends lost 1 base and 8 bases respectively, with 12 bases between them. The CDR3 is 15 residues long.

The rearrangement uses TRBV2 and TRBJ2-1; D ambiguous. With 4 bases removed from V and 0 bases from J, the gap between germline ends came to 7 bases. Germline assignment: CDR1 SNHLY and CDR2 FYNNEI. The CDR3 runs 14 residues. CDR3 residues: CASSVARSYNEQFF. CDR3 nucleotides: TGTGCCAGCAGTGTGGCCCGCTCCTACAATGAGCAGTTCTTC.

This sequence joins TRBV7-8 and TRBJ2-7; D is unclear. The CDR3 runs to 15 residues. Per the germline V gene, CDR1 is SGHVS and CDR2 is FQNEAQ. The V end lost 1 base, the J end lost 0 bases, and 10 bases lay between the germline ends. CDR3 sequence (DNA): TGTGCCAGCAGCTTAGACGGCGGAAGCTCCTACGAGCAGTACTTC. It codes for CASSLDGGSSYEQYF. Supplemented by reference TRBV7-8 and TRBJ2-7, the full variable domain reads GAGVSQSPRYKVAKRGQDVALRCDPISGHVSLFWYQQALGQGPEFLTYFQNEAQLDKSGLPSDRFFAERPEGSVSTLKIQRTQQEDSAVYLCASSLDGGSSYEQYFGPGTRLTVT.

As regards this clone: Other DNA sequences in this sample translate to the same CDR3. The chain has TRBV5-1 and TRBJ2-1; 10 bases map to TRBD1. V dropped 3 bases and J dropped 2; count of bases not matched to a gene: 2. The CDR3 totals 15 residues. The germline CDR1 and CDR2 sequences are SGHRS and YFSETQ. DNA of the CDR3: TGCGCCAGCAGCTCGGGACAGGGGACCTACAATGAGCAGTTCTTC. Translating gives CASSSGQGTYNEQFF.

The gene calls are TRBV5-6 and TRBJ2-5; tentative D call: TRBD2 (5 bases). This CDR3 has 13 amino acids. In germline, CDR1 is SGHDT, CDR2 YYEEEE. V lost 2 bases and J lost 4, with 9 bases in between. The CDR3 sequence is CASSFLSGETQYF. CDR3 coding DNA: TGTGCCAGCAGCTTCTTAAGCGGAGAGACCCAGTACTTC. Full variable domain (missing parts from reference TRBV5-6 and TRBJ2-5): DAGVTQSPTHLIKTRGQQVTLRCSPKSGHDTVSWYQQALGQGPQFIFQYYEEEERQRGNFPDRFSGHQFPNYSSELNVNALLLGDSALYLCASSFLSGETQYFGPGTRLLVL.

The J gene is TRBJ2-2, the V gene TRBV7-9, with TRBD1 matching 7 bases. The V and J ends lost 4 bases and 7 bases, in that order; junction bases with no gene match: 6. CDR1 is SEHNR, CDR2 FQNEAQ, per germline (reference sequence). The CDR3 runs 14 residues. The CDR3 reads CASSSTGINGELFF. The CDR3 nucleotides read TGTGCCAGCAGCTCGACAGGGATCAACGGGGAGCTGTTTTTT.

Written as DNA, the CDR3 is TGTGCCAGCAGTGGCGGGACGGCCAATTCAAACTATGGCTACACCTTC. This encodes CASSGGTANSNYGYTF. The chain carries TRBV6-1 and TRBJ1-2; possibly TRBD1 for D (5 bases). V lost 4 bases and J lost 2, with 17 bases in between. CDR1 and CDR2 from the germline V gene are MNHNS and SASEGT. CDR3 length equals 16 residues.

The chain carries TRBV30 and TRBJ2-5; 13 bases fit TRBD2. V lost 0 bases and J lost 5; bases outside the gene matches: 9. The CDR3 length is 17 residues. CDR1 GTSNPN and CDR2 SVGIG come from the germline V gene (reference sequence). CDR3 residues: CAWSVTRTSGSRETQYF. CDR3 coding DNA: TGTGCCTGGAGTGTTACCCGGACTAGCGGGAGTCGCGAGACCCAGTACTTC. Full variable domain (missing parts from reference TRBV30 and TRBJ2-5): SQTIHQWPATLVQPVGSPLSLECTVEGTSNPNLYWYRQAAGRGLQLLFYSVGIGQISSEVPQNLSASRPQDRQFILSSKKLLLSDSGFYLCAWSVTRTSGSRETQYFGPGTRLLVL.

The chain uses TRBV27 and TRBJ1-1; 8 positions match TRBD1. CDR1 is MNHEY and CDR2 is SMNVEV in the germline V gene (reference sequence). V trimming: 6 bases; J trimming: 6 bases; junction bases outside the gene matches: 9. This CDR3 comprises 14 residues. CDR3 DNA sequence: TGTGCCAGCAGCCTCAGGGGGCGGGCGGCTGAAGCTTTCTTT. Translating gives CASSLRGRAAEAFF.

The chain has TRBV5-5 and TRBJ2-7, with 7 bases lining up with TRBD1. The CDR3 consists of 17 residues. J lost 5 bases, V lost 2 bases, and 16 bases had no gene match. Germline V gene lookup returns CDR1 SGHKS and CDR2 YYEKEE (reference sequence). The chain's CDR3 is CASSLISLGQGVHEQYF. The CDR3 nucleotides are TGTGCCAGCAGCTTAATTTCTCTCGGCCAGGGGGTCCACGAGCAGTACTTC.

The chain's CDR3 is CASRGDHFSTGELFF. The CDR3 nucleotides are TGTGCCAGCAGGGGGGATCACTTCTCGACCGGGGAGCTGTTTTTT. This chain joins TRBV6-1 and TRBJ2-2; perhaps D is TRBD1 or TRBD2 (5 bases each). CDR3 length: 15 residues. V was pared by 6 bases and J by 5 bases, with 16 bases between. CDR1 and CDR2 from the germline V gene are MNHNS and SASEGT.

This chain joins TRBV15 and TRBJ2-1; 10 nucleotides align to TRBD2. Trimming took 1 base from V and 6 from J; bases not matched to a gene: 6. CDR1 is LNHNV, CDR2 YYDKDF, per germline (reference sequence). There are 16 residues in the CDR3. CDR3 bases: TGTGCCACCAGCAGAGGGCCTAGCGGGAGAGGCAATGAGCAGTTCTTC. Amino acid sequence: CATSRGPSGRGNEQFF.

The chain links TRBV7-2 to TRBJ2-3; D possibly corresponds to TRBD2 (5 bases). CDR3 length: 18 amino acids. Per germline, CDR1 SGHTA and CDR2 FQGNSA. Trimming removed 7 bases from V and 0 bases from J, with 23 bases in between. In DNA, the CDR3 is TGTGCCAGCACCCGGGCGAGCGGCTTCGCATCTAGCACAGATACGCAGTATTTT. Translating it yields CASTRASGFASSTDTQYF. Based on the CDR3 plus reference TRBV7-2 and TRBJ2-3, the full variable domain is GAGVSQSPSNKVTEKGKDVELRCDPISGHTALYWYRQSLGQGLEFLIYFQGNSAPDKSGLPSDRFSAERTGGSVSTLTIQRTQQEDSAVYLCASTRASGFASSTDTQYFGPGTRLTVL.

This clone was found a few times. The rearrangement uses TRBV27 and TRBJ1-6; no reliable D call. This CDR3 is 14 amino acids long. Germline values: CDR1 MNHEY, CDR2 SMNVEV (reference sequence). V gave up 6 bases and J gave up 6 bases, with 12 bases separating them. The CDR3 spells CASRQDSRNSPLHF. In DNA, the CDR3 is TGTGCCAGCAGGCAGGACTCCCGTAATTCACCCCTCCACTTT.

The chain joins TRBV5-6 to TRBJ2-3, with 12 bases fitting TRBD2. Germline trimming cut 4 bases from V and 3 bases from J; bases unmatched to any gene: 6. The CDR3 loop spans 16 amino acids. Germline-derived CDR1 and CDR2 are SGHDT and YYEEEE. In DNA, the CDR3 is TGTGCCAGCAGCCGGTCACTAGCGGGAGGTACAGATACGCAGTATTTT. This codes for CASSRSLAGGTDTQYF.

The chain links TRBV30 to TRBJ2-7; 12 positions agree with TRBD2. Germline CDR1 reads GTSNPN; CDR2 reads SVGIG (reference sequence). The V segment lost 5 bases and the J segment 7 bases; nucleotides outside the gene matches: 9. The CDR3 extends over 14 amino acids. For the CDR3, the DNA is TGTGCCTGGGGACTAGCGGGATGGTCGCGGGAGCAGTACTTC. This encodes CAWGLAGWSREQYF.